This T cell receptor beta chain is from a study of identical twins. CDR1 and CDR2 (germline): SGHTA, FQGNSA. V was cut by 5 bases and J by 6 bases, with 17 bases left in between. The length of the CDR3 is 14 residues. TCRdb processed the 5' RACE reads anew with MiXCR; each CDR3 protein has one entry. The top ten clones hold 8.8% of a sample with around 220,000 distinct CDR3 sequences, about an eighth of them seen once. The receptor was isolated from a woman under 30 in good health. This chain joins TRBV7-2 and TRBJ2-7, with D perhaps given as TRBD1 or TRBD2 (6 bases each). The sequenced material came from memory (CD45RO+) T cells sorted from blood. CDR3 loop: CASSRGPTITEQYF. CDR3 bases: TGTGCCAGCAGCCGGGGGCCGACCATAACCGAGCAGTACTTC.